The 25 T cell receptor beta chains listed next were all sequenced from one sample in a study of blood T cells in healthy people across ages (dated by TCRdb to the mid-2010s). Receptor amplification or capture employed 5' RACE. The sequencing machine was an Illumina HiSeq 2500. The second PCR ran for roughly 7 to 11 cycles and used a J-beta primer mix along with a sample-barcoded 5' primer. In TCRdb, the public reads were trimmed at Q25 with fastp and aligned with MiXCR, with productive beta chains retained. Identical CDR3 protein sequences are pooled into one entry, listed with their most common genes and DNA. Here the sample has 600,000 to 850,000 distinct CDR3 sequences; roughly 43% occur a single time. More than 20% of the sample belongs to the ten largest clones. Source material: blood. Receptor source: a woman in her sixties in good health.

V is TRBV5-1 and J is TRBJ2-7; perhaps TRBD1 as D (5 bases). Germline assignment: CDR1 SGHRS and CDR2 YFSETQ. The CDR3 length is 13 residues. V lost 2 bases to trimming and J lost 5 bases, with 11 bases between them. CDR3 residues: CASSFTRGNEQYF. The DNA of the CDR3 is TGCGCCAGCAGCTTTACAAGGGGAAACGAGCAGTACTTC.

As concerns this clonotype: The junction departs from the called germline gene at one end, perhaps through a read error. The rearrangement uses TRBV3-1 and TRBJ2-5; no firm D call. In germline, CDR1 is LGHDT, CDR2 YNNKEL (reference sequence). This CDR3 contains 12 residues. The DNA of the CDR3 is TGTGCCGGCAGCCGCCAGGAAGAGACCCAGTACTTC. This codes for CAGSRQEETQYF.

Only a few counts were recorded for this clonotype. The chain is built from TRBV11-2 and TRBJ2-3; D might be TRBD2 (6 bases). CDR3 size: 15 residues. The germline CDR1 and CDR2 sequences are SGHAT and FQNNGV. V was clipped by 5 bases and J by 4 bases, with 16 bases between them. CDR3 coding DNA: TGTGCCAGCAGCCCCCAGGTTAGCGGAGCAGATACGCAGTATTTT. As protein: CASSPQVSGADTQYF.

V is TRBV6-2 or TRBV6-3 and J is TRBJ1-1; no clear D gene. Germline V lookup: CDR1 MNHEY, CDR2 SVGEGT. The germline V and J ends were trimmed by 7 bases and 4 bases, with 10 bases remaining between them. CDR3 length: 12 amino acids. The CDR3 is CASTQGVTEAFF. The CDR3 coding sequence is TGTGCCAGCACCCAAGGAGTCACTGAAGCTTTCTTT.

The chain links TRBV3-1 to TRBJ2-3, with D possibly TRBD2 on 5 matching bases. Germline CDR1 reads LGHDT; CDR2 reads YNNKEL (reference sequence). Trimming took 4 bases from V and 0 from J, leaving 17 bases between them. This CDR3 comprises 17 residues. CDR3 coding DNA: TGTGCCAGCAGCCCCAACCGAGGGAGACCTAGCACAGATACGCAGTATTTT. This gives the protein CASSPNRGRPSTDTQYF.

J is TRBJ1-1 and V is TRBV30; possibly TRBD1 for D (6 bases). The V end lost 0 bases, the J end lost 3 bases, and 11 bases lay between the germline ends. The CDR3 consists of 14 residues. Germline values: CDR1 GTSNPN, CDR2 SVGIG (reference sequence). The CDR3 bases are TGTGCCTGGAGTGTACGAGGGGGGGACACTGAAGCTTTCTTT. Amino acid sequence: CAWSVRGGDTEAFF.

This clonotype was counted a single time. The chain has TRBV20-1 and TRBJ2-7, with D perhaps TRBD1 or TRBD2 (5 bases each). Trimming pared 6 bases from V and 4 bases from J, leaving 16 bases between. Germline lookup yields CDR1 DFQATT and CDR2 SNEGSKA (reference sequence). This CDR3 region has 13 residues. CDR3 in amino acids: CSAPWAGRYEQYF. The CDR3, as DNA: TGCAGTGCCCCCTGGGCAGGGAGATACGAGCAGTACTTC.

The chain employs TRBV7-3 and TRBJ1-1; 7 nucleotides agree with TRBD1. This CDR3 contains 14 residues. V was clipped by 3 bases and J by 4 bases; unmatched bases: 5. CDR1 is SGHTA and CDR2 is FQGTGA in the germline V gene. This chain's CDR3 is CASSFTPGGTEAFF. CDR3 bases: TGTGCCAGCAGCTTTACACCAGGGGGCACTGAAGCTTTCTTT.

This clonotype was found a few times. This chain links TRBV28 with TRBJ2-3; TRBD2 might be the D (6 bases). The germline V gene encodes CDR1 MDHEN and CDR2 SYDVKM. The CDR3 loop spans 16 amino acids. V was clipped by 3 bases and J by 4 bases, with 17 bases between them. The CDR3 DNA sequence: TGTGCCAGCAGTTTGCCCCCGGCGGGGATGTCAGATACGCAGTATTTT. It is translated as CASSLPPAGMSDTQYF.

The V and J genes are TRBV20-1 and TRBJ1-1; possible D gene TRBD1, 6 bases. The CDR3 runs to 17 residues. In germline, CDR1 is DFQATT, CDR2 SNEGSKA (reference sequence). Trimming removed 1 base at V and 6 bases at J, with 24 bases between. The DNA of the CDR3 is TGCAGTGCTAGAGCGCCCGGGTTGAAGCCCGGGGGCGCTGAAGCTTTCTTT. This codes for CSARAPGLKPGGAEAFF.

Concerning this clonotype itself: One end of the junction is discordant with germline, which a read error may explain. The chain recombines TRBV5-1 with TRBJ2-4; D is perhaps TRBD1 or TRBD2 (6 bases each). The J call is uncertain, as TRBJ2-7 better fits the DNA end. Germline V lookup: CDR1 SGHRS, CDR2 YFSETQ. This CDR3 spans 15 amino acids. This CDR3 reads CAGSFEGGTSYEQYF. The DNA for the CDR3 is TGCGCCGGCAGCTTCGAAGGGGGGACTTCCTACGAGCAGTACTTC.

This sequence joins TRBV28 and TRBJ2-7; D is perhaps TRBD1 or TRBD2 (5 bases each). The CDR3 has 14 amino acids. CDR1 and CDR2 (germline): MDHEN, SYDVKM. Trimming shortened V by 3 bases and J by 1 base, and 10 bases separated the two germline ends. This CDR3 is CASSFVGDSYEQYF. The DNA for the CDR3 is TGTGCCAGCAGTTTCGTGGGGGATTCCTACGAGCAGTACTTC.

This clonotype has only a few counts. The V gene is TRBV6-1, the J gene TRBJ1-6, with D perhaps TRBD1 (6 bases). CDR3 length: 14 residues. V gave up 2 bases and J gave up 9 bases, with 11 bases separating them. Per the germline V gene, CDR1 is MNHNS and CDR2 is SASEGT. CDR3 amino acids: CASSESRGSSPLHF. DNA for the CDR3: TGTGCCAGCAGTGAATCCAGGGGAAGTTCACCCCTCCACTTT.

This clonotype occurred many times. The chain employs TRBV29-1 and TRBJ2-7, with 7 bases that match TRBD2. The CDR3 is 14 amino acids. Germline-derived CDR1 and CDR2 are SQVTM and ANQGSEA. V lost 1 base and J lost 2; bases outside the gene matches: 5. The CDR3 is CSVEASGTAYEQYF. The CDR3 bases are TGCAGCGTTGAAGCAAGCGGGACCGCCTACGAGCAGTACTTC.

This clonotype was found a few times. This may be a read error, as it is one base from a much larger clone. This rearrangement joins TRBV4-3 to TRBJ2-7, with D hard to call. Germline CDR1 and CDR2: LGHNA and YSLEER. Deletions cut 0 bases from V and 6 bases from J, with 15 bases between. This CDR3 contains 15 residues. The chain's CDR3 is CASSQDLVTVGEQYF. The DNA of the CDR3 is TGCGCCAGCAGCCAAGATCTTGTGACGGTTGGCGAGCAGTACTTC.

The J gene is TRBJ1-1, the V gene TRBV7-8, with no clear D. The CDR3 covers 12 residues. Germline loops: CDR1 SGHVS, CDR2 FQNEAQ. V lost 0 bases and J 7 bases, leaving 6 bases between the germline ends. The CDR3 sequence is CASSLAAGEAFF. The CDR3 nucleotides read TGTGCCAGCAGCTTAGCTGCAGGTGAAGCTTTCTTT.

This clonotype was detected only a few times. This rearrangement joins TRBV7-3 to TRBJ2-6, with unresolved D. This CDR3 has 17 amino acids. With 1 base removed from V and 0 bases from J, the gap between germline ends came to 10 bases. Germline V CDR1 and CDR2: SGHTA, FQGTGA. CDR3 sequence reads: CASSLNPGSSGANVLTF. The CDR3 region has the DNA TGTGCCAGCAGCTTAAATCCCGGAAGCTCTGGGGCCAACGTCCTGACTTTC.

The chain employs TRBV4-3 and TRBJ2-1; 8 nucleotides align to TRBD2. The V segment lost 4 bases and the J segment 3 bases; nucleotides outside the gene matches: 8. Looked up from germline, CDR1 is LGHNA and CDR2 is YSLEER. The CDR3 loop spans 16 amino acids. DNA of the CDR3: TGCGCCAGCAGCCGTTCCCGGCTAGCGGGCTACAATGAGCAGTTCTTC. Translated: CASSRSRLAGYNEQFF.

This clonotype was seen a single time. The chain employs TRBV18 and TRBJ1-5; D may be TRBD1 (5 bases). This CDR3 is 18 amino acids long. V lost 3 bases, J lost 2 bases, and 20 bases lay in between. Germline lookup yields CDR1 KGHSH and CDR2 LQKENI. CDR3 bases: TGTGCCAGCTCACCTTCCGGGGGGGTGGTCCGGGGCAATCAGCCCCAGCATTTT. Protein sequence: CASSPSGGVVRGNQPQHF.

The rearrangement joins TRBV27 to TRBJ2-5; 9 bases are a match to TRBD1. Germline V gives CDR1 MNHEY, CDR2 SMNVEV (reference sequence). The trim removed 4 bases at V and 0 bases at J, leaving 12 bases unmatched. CDR3 length equals 18 residues. The CDR3, as DNA: TGTGCCAGCAGTTCACTCATTCGGACAGGGGCCTACCAAGAGACCCAGTACTTC. Translation gives CASSSLIRTGAYQETQYF.

The chain carries TRBV12-3 or TRBV12-4 and TRBJ2-5; D is uncertain. V was clipped by 3 bases and J by 11 bases, with 13 bases between them. The CDR3 is made up of 12 amino acids. The CDR3 reads CASSFQIDEQYF. In nucleotides, the CDR3 is TGTGCCAGCAGTTTCCAGATCGATGAGCAGTACTTC.

The chain couples TRBV21-1 to TRBJ2-3; the table's TRBD2 call for D was not verified on the DNA. TRBV21-1 is listed as a pseudogene. CDR3 length equals 19 residues. CDR3 protein: CASSKATSYGRYGTDTQYF. CDR3 DNA sequence: TGTGCCAGCAGCAAAGCAACTTCGTACGGGAGATATGGCACAGATACGCAGTATTTT.

The genes are TRBV5-1 and TRBJ1-1, with 10 positions matching TRBD1. Trimming cost V 5 bases and J 4 bases; bases outside gene matches: 14. This CDR3 is built from 17 residues. The germline gives CDR1 SGHRS, CDR2 YFSETQ. The CDR3 loop reads CASRFRDRGAGSTEAFF. CDR3 nucleotides: TGCGCCAGCAGATTTAGGGACAGGGGTGCTGGGAGCACTGAAGCTTTCTTT.

This clonotype has more than one count but fewer than ten. The CDR3 DNA reads as TGTGCCAGCAGCCTTAGCGGGAGAGGCAATGAGCAGTTCTTC. It encodes CASSLSGRGNEQFF. The chain uses TRBV7-2 and TRBJ2-1; TRBD2 aligns across 9 bases. V was pared by 5 bases and J by 6 bases, with 5 bases of the junction left unmatched. From germline, CDR1 is SGHTA and CDR2 FQGNSA. The CDR3 is 14 residues long.

This clonotype has just a few counts. This chain links TRBV29-1 with TRBJ1-1; 9 bases agree with TRBD1. This CDR3 comprises 16 residues. Per germline, CDR1 SQVTM and CDR2 ANQGSEA. Losses at the gene ends were 3 bases for V and 4 bases for J; bases not matched to a gene: 12. DNA of the CDR3: TGCAGCGTTGATAGGGGACAGGGTATTTGGGGCACTGAAGCTTTCTTT. Protein product: CSVDRGQGIWGTEAFF.